These T cell receptor beta chains were read from a single sample in a study of blood T cell repertoires in COVID-19. Only in-frame clones appear in the TCRdb table, and some are missing; sequencing was by immunoSEQ multiplex PCR. The profile shows about 100,000 clones, just under 80% of them singletons. Sequencing was done on a sample of peripheral blood. The receptors shown here come from an older man with active or convalescent COVID-19. Both conserved end residues are part of each CDR3. The D gene is left open where the match is weak. Expanded clones are given a class, and other clones once, few, many or no size at all.

J gene: TRBJ2-4; D gene: TRBD1; V gene: TRBV30; clone size: NA; CDR3 length: 19; CDR3 protein: CAWSAGQGWAPLAKNIQYF; CDR3 DNA: TGTGCCTGGAGTGCCGGACAGGGCTGGGCCCCTCTAGCCAAAAACATTCAGTACTTC
J gene: TRBJ1-2; D gene: NA; V gene: TRBV6-4; clone size: few; CDR3 length: 12; CDR3 protein: CANLDINYGYTF; CDR3 DNA: TGTGCCAACCTGGACATTAACTATGGCTACACCTTC
J gene: TRBJ1-1; D gene: TRBD1; V gene: TRBV18; clone size: NA; CDR3 length: 13; CDR3 protein: CASSDTGVREAFF; CDR3 DNA: TGTGCCAGCTCCGATACAGGGGTACGAGAAGCTTTCTTT
J gene: TRBJ2-5; D gene: TRBD2; V gene: TRBV3-1/TRBV3-2; clone size: NA; CDR3 length: 15; CDR3 protein: CASSQDIIAGVTQYF; CDR3 DNA: TGTGCCAGCAGCCAAGATATAATAGCGGGGGTGACCCAGTACTTC
J gene: TRBJ2-2; D gene: NA; V gene: TRBV6-6; clone size: NA; CDR3 length: 15; CDR3 protein: CASSDGQLNTGELFF; CDR3 DNA: TGTGCCAGCAGTGACGGACAGTTGAACACCGGGGAGCTGTTTTTT
J gene: TRBJ1-1; D gene: NA; V gene: TRBV6-2/TRBV6-3; clone size: NA; CDR3 length: 14; CDR3 protein: CASSYLEGNTEAFF; CDR3 DNA: TGTGCCAGCAGTTATCTGGAGGGGAACACTGAAGCTTTCTTT
J gene: TRBJ1-2; D gene: TRBD1; V gene: TRBV6-5; clone size: once; CDR3 length: 15; CDR3 protein: CASSYLDRDNYGYTF; CDR3 DNA: TGTGCCAGCAGTTACTTGGACAGGGACAACTATGGCTACACCTTC
J gene: TRBJ2-4; D gene: TRBD2; V gene: TRBV9; clone size: once; CDR3 length: 16; CDR3 protein: CASSVEGREHGNIQYF; CDR3 DNA: TGTGCCAGCAGCGTAGAGGGGAGGGAGCATGGAAACATTCAGTACTTC
J gene: TRBJ1-6; D gene: TRBD1; V gene: TRBV24-1; clone size: NA; CDR3 length: 15; CDR3 protein: CATSRGQGNNSPLHF; CDR3 DNA: TGTGCCACCAGCCGGGGACAGGGGAATAATTCACCCCTCCACTTT
J gene: TRBJ2-7; D gene: TRBD2; V gene: TRBV5-6; clone size: few; CDR3 length: 14; CDR3 protein: CASSPGLAPYEQYF; CDR3 DNA: TGTGCCAGCAGCCCGGGACTAGCTCCCTACGAGCAGTACTTC
J gene: TRBJ2-7; D gene: TRBD2; V gene: TRBV5-4; clone size: NA; CDR3 length: 17; CDR3 protein: CASSYASGWTSGGEQYF; CDR3 DNA: TGTGCCAGCAGCTATGCCTCCGGTTGGACTAGCGGGGGGGAGCAGTACTTC
J gene: TRBJ2-5; D gene: TRBD1; V gene: TRBV18; clone size: NA; CDR3 length: 15; CDR3 protein: CASSPGTGGGETQYF; CDR3 DNA: TGTGCCAGCTCACCAGGGACAGGGGGCGGAGAGACCCAGTACTTC
J gene: TRBJ1-2; D gene: NA; V gene: TRBV6-6; clone size: NA; CDR3 length: 14; CDR3 protein: CASSYSGARPGYTF; CDR3 DNA: TGTGCCAGCAGTTACTCTGGCGCTAGACCTGGCTACACCTTC
J gene: TRBJ2-5; D gene: TRBD1; V gene: TRBV2; clone size: NA; CDR3 length: 14; CDR3 protein: CASSYRQGGETQYF; CDR3 DNA: TGTGCCAGCTCTTACCGACAGGGCGGGGAGACCCAGTACTTC
J gene: TRBJ1-6; D gene: NA; V gene: TRBV28; clone size: NA; CDR3 length: 16; CDR3 protein: CATITKEGFYNSPLHF; CDR3 DNA: TGTGCCACCATCACCAAGGAGGGGTTCTATAATTCACCCCTCCACTTT
J gene: TRBJ1-5; D gene: NA; V gene: TRBV27; clone size: few; CDR3 length: 13; CDR3 protein: CASRPRGNQPQHF; CDR3 DNA: TGTGCCAGCAGACCTCGCGGGAATCAGCCCCAGCATTTT
J gene: TRBJ2-5; D gene: NA; V gene: TRBV6-5; clone size: NA; CDR3 length: 15; CDR3 protein: CASSRDKLPGETQYF; CDR3 DNA: TGTGCCAGCAGCAGGGACAAACTCCCGGGGGAGACCCAGTACTTC
J gene: TRBJ2-2; D gene: TRBD1; V gene: TRBV9; clone size: NA; CDR3 length: 17; CDR3 protein: CASSSRGGERNTGELFF; CDR3 DNA: TGTGCCAGCAGCTCCCGAGGGGGCGAGCGGAACACCGGGGAGCTGTTTTTT
J gene: TRBJ1-2; D gene: NA; V gene: TRBV2; clone size: NA; CDR3 length: 12; CDR3 protein: CASSGTGKGYTF; CDR3 DNA: TGTGCCAGCAGTGGTACAGGGAAGGGCTACACCTTC
J gene: TRBJ2-5; D gene: TRBD2; V gene: TRBV6-6; clone size: NA; CDR3 length: 15; CDR3 protein: CASSYSGLAVETQYF; CDR3 DNA: TGTGCCAGCAGTTACTCGGGGCTAGCGGTTGAGACCCAGTACTTC
J gene: TRBJ2-2; D gene: TRBD2; V gene: TRBV5-4; clone size: NA; CDR3 length: 16; CDR3 protein: CASSLEPGLKTGELFF; CDR3 DNA: TGTGCCAGCAGCTTGGAGCCGGGACTAAAGACCGGGGAGCTGTTTTTT
J gene: TRBJ2-7; D gene: NA; V gene: TRBV29-1; clone size: NA; CDR3 length: 12; CDR3 protein: CSGETENYEQYF; CDR3 DNA: TGCAGCGGTGAAACAGAGAACTACGAGCAGTACTTC
J gene: TRBJ1-2; D gene: NA; V gene: TRBV19; clone size: NA; CDR3 length: 14; CDR3 protein: CASSIGQGNYGYTF; CDR3 DNA: TGTGCCAGTAGTATAGGTCAGGGAAACTATGGCTACACCTTC
J gene: TRBJ1-3; D gene: NA; V gene: TRBV30; clone size: NA; CDR3 length: 13; CDR3 protein: CAWSVPAGNTIYF; CDR3 DNA: TGTGCCTGGAGTGTACCAGCTGGAAACACCATATATTTT
J gene: TRBJ2-7; D gene: TRBD1; V gene: TRBV24-1; clone size: NA; CDR3 length: 14; CDR3 protein: CATAGTVSTYEQYF; CDR3 DNA: TGTGCCACCGCAGGGACAGTCTCTACCTACGAGCAGTACTTC
J gene: TRBJ1-2; D gene: NA; V gene: TRBV6-1; clone size: NA; CDR3 length: 16; CDR3 protein: CASSEERIRGWDGYTF; CDR3 DNA: TGTGCCAGCAGTGAAGAGAGGATACGAGGGTGGGATGGCTACACCTTC
J gene: TRBJ2-4; D gene: TRBD1; V gene: TRBV4-1; clone size: NA; CDR3 length: 18; CDR3 protein: CASSQSPVGQGTKNIQYF; CDR3 DNA: TGCGCCAGCAGCCAATCACCGGTTGGACAGGGGACGAAAAACATTCAGTACTTC
J gene: TRBJ1-5; D gene: TRBD1; V gene: TRBV7-8; clone size: NA; CDR3 length: 18; CDR3 protein: CASSFADRGLGWGGAQHF; CDR3 DNA: TGTGCCAGCAGCTTTGCGGACAGGGGGCTCGGATGGGGAGGTGCCCAGCATTTT
J gene: TRBJ1-1; D gene: NA; V gene: TRBV5-4; clone size: NA; CDR3 length: 14; CDR3 protein: CASSPEPDRTEAFF; CDR3 DNA: TGTGCCAGCAGCCCCGAACCCGACAGGACTGAAGCTTTCTTT
J gene: TRBJ2-7; D gene: TRBD2; V gene: TRBV2; clone size: NA; CDR3 length: 16; CDR3 protein: CASSELAGGDFYEQYF; CDR3 DNA: TGTGCCAGCAGTGAACTAGCGGGAGGCGATTTCTACGAGCAGTACTTC
J gene: TRBJ2-7; D gene: TRBD1; V gene: TRBV25-1; clone size: NA; CDR3 length: 16; CDR3 protein: CASSETGTGFSYEQYF; CDR3 DNA: TGTGCCAGCAGTGAAACAGGGACAGGGTTCTCCTACGAGCAGTACTTC
J gene: TRBJ2-1; D gene: NA; V gene: TRBV7-2; clone size: few; CDR3 length: 13; CDR3 protein: CASNRASDNEQFF; CDR3 DNA: TGTGCCAGCAACAGGGCGTCGGACAATGAGCAGTTCTTC
J gene: TRBJ2-6; D gene: NA; V gene: TRBV3-1/TRBV3-2; clone size: NA; CDR3 length: 14; CDR3 protein: CASSYGTGANVLTF; CDR3 DNA: TGTGCCAGCAGCTACGGGACTGGGGCCAACGTCCTGACTTTC
J gene: TRBJ2-3; D gene: TRBD2; V gene: TRBV6-1; clone size: NA; CDR3 length: 15; CDR3 protein: CASSELAGATDTQYF; CDR3 DNA: TGTGCCAGCAGTGAACTAGCGGGCGCCACAGATACGCAGTATTTT
J gene: TRBJ1-4; D gene: NA; V gene: TRBV7-9; clone size: NA; CDR3 length: 17; CDR3 protein: CASRLAGGREGQEKLFF; CDR3 DNA: TGTGCCAGCAGACTAGCAGGTGGGAGGGAGGGTCAAGAAAAACTGTTTTTT
J gene: TRBJ1-2; D gene: NA; V gene: TRBV5-1; clone size: NA; CDR3 length: 13; CDR3 protein: CASSFQSYYGYTF; CDR3 DNA: TGCGCCAGCAGCTTCCAGTCTTACTATGGCTACACCTTC
J gene: TRBJ2-1; D gene: NA; V gene: TRBV27; clone size: NA; CDR3 length: 12; CDR3 protein: CASSLGGNEQFF; CDR3 DNA: TGTGCCAGCAGTTTAGGGGGGAATGAGCAGTTCTTC
J gene: TRBJ2-1; D gene: TRBD2; V gene: TRBV7-7; clone size: NA; CDR3 length: 15; CDR3 protein: CASSLGLAGTDEQFF; CDR3 DNA: TGTGCTAGCAGCTTGGGACTAGCGGGAACCGATGAGCAGTTCTTC
J gene: TRBJ1-3; D gene: NA; V gene: TRBV6-5; clone size: NA; CDR3 length: 13; CDR3 protein: CASSPGARNTIYF; CDR3 DNA: TGTGCCAGCAGCCCAGGGGCAAGAAACACCATATATTTT
J gene: TRBJ2-7; D gene: NA; V gene: TRBV6-5; clone size: NA; CDR3 length: 14; CDR3 protein: CAVWGGTSSYEQYF; CDR3 DNA: TGTGCCGTCTGGGGGGGCACATCGTCCTACGAGCAGTACTTC
J gene: TRBJ1-6; D gene: TRBD1; V gene: TRBV5-1; clone size: NA; CDR3 length: 15; CDR3 protein: CASSLLTGTGSPLHF; CDR3 DNA: TGCGCCAGCAGCCTCCTGACAGGGACAGGTTCACCCCTCCACTTT
J gene: TRBJ2-2; D gene: NA; V gene: TRBV7-6; clone size: NA; CDR3 length: 15; CDR3 protein: CASSPVTTNTGELFF; CDR3 DNA: TGTGCCAGCAGCCCCGTGACAACGAACACCGGGGAGCTGTTTTTT
J gene: TRBJ2-3; D gene: NA; V gene: TRBV7-6; clone size: once; CDR3 length: 14; CDR3 protein: CASSLESRTNTQYF; CDR3 DNA: TGTGCCAGCAGCTTAGAGAGCCGCACGAATACGCAGTATTTT
J gene: TRBJ1-2; D gene: NA; V gene: TRBV28; clone size: NA; CDR3 length: 13; CDR3 protein: CASSSGTSYGYTF; CDR3 DNA: TGTGCCAGCAGTTCCGGGACAAGCTATGGCTACACCTTC
J gene: TRBJ2-5; D gene: NA; V gene: TRBV28; clone size: NA; CDR3 length: 12; CDR3 protein: CASSQTRETQYF; CDR3 DNA: TGTGCCAGCAGTCAGACAAGGGAGACCCAGTACTTC
J gene: TRBJ1-1; D gene: NA; V gene: TRBV7-2; clone size: few; CDR3 length: 14; CDR3 protein: CASSLYPGNTEAFF; CDR3 DNA: TGTGCCAGCAGCTTATACCCGGGGAACACTGAAGCTTTCTTT
J gene: TRBJ2-5; D gene: NA; V gene: TRBV20-1; clone size: NA; CDR3 length: 12; CDR3 protein: CSASSSLKTQYF; CDR3 DNA: TGCAGTGCTAGTTCTAGTCTGAAGACCCAGTACTTC
J gene: TRBJ2-1; D gene: TRBD2; V gene: TRBV6-5; clone size: NA; CDR3 length: 14; CDR3 protein: CASSGLAGVNEQFF; CDR3 DNA: TGTGCCAGCAGCGGACTAGCGGGCGTCAATGAGCAGTTCTTC
J gene: TRBJ2-7; D gene: NA; V gene: TRBV18; clone size: NA; CDR3 length: 13; CDR3 protein: CASSPTGNYEQYF; CDR3 DNA: TGTGCCAGCTCACCAACAGGGAACTACGAGCAGTACTTC